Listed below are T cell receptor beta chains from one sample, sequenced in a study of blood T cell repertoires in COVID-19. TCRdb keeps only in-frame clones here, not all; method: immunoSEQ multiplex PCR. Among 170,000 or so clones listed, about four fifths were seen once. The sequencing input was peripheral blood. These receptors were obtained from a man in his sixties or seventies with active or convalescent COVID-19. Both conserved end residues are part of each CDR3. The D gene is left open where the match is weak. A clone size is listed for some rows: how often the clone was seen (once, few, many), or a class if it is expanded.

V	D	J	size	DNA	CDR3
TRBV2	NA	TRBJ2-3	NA	TGTGCCAGCACTCAGGGTCGGGTCACAGATACGCAGTATTTT	CASTQGRVTDTQYF
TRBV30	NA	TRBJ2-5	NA	TGTGCCTGGAGTGTACTAGGAAAGACCCAGTACTTC	CAWSVLGKTQYF
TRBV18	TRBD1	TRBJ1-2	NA	TGTGCCAGCTCACTAGGAGACAGGGATAATGGCTACACCTTC	CASSLGDRDNGYTF
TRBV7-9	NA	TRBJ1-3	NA	TGTGCCAGCCATACACAGGGTGCAAACACCATATATTTT	CASHTQGANTIYF
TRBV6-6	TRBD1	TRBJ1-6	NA	TGTGCCAGCAGCTTTGGACAGGGAATCAGCAATTCACCCCTCCACTTT	CASSFGQGISNSPLHF
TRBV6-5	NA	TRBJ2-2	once	TGTGCCAGCAGGCAACAGGGATTAAACACCGGGGAGCTGTTTTTT	CASRQQGLNTGELFF
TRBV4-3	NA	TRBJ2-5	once	TGCGCCAGCAGCCAAGGATTCCGGGGACAAGAGACCCAGTACTTC	CASSQGFRGQETQYF
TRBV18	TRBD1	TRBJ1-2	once	TGTGCCAGCTCACCCAGACAGGGAACGGACTATGGCTACACCTTC	CASSPRQGTDYGYTF
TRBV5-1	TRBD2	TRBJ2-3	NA	TGCGCCAGCAGTCTTGGAGCGGGGGGTTATGCAGATACGCAGTATTTT	CASSLGAGGYADTQYF
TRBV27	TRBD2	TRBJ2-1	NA	TGTGCCAGCAGTCAACTAGCGGGAATCAATGAGCAGTTCTTC	CASSQLAGINEQFF
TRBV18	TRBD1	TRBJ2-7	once	TGTGCCAGCTCACCCGGGGACAGGGCCTACGAGCAGTACTTC	CASSPGDRAYEQYF
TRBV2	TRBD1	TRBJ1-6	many	TGTGCCAGCAGTCTTCGACAGGGGGCTGCCAATTCACCCCTCCACTTT	CASSLRQGAANSPLHF
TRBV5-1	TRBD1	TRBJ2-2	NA	TGCGCCAGCAGCTGGGACAGGGGACAGGGGGAGCTGTTTTTT	CASSWDRGQGELFF
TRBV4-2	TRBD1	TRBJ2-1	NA	TGTGCCAGCAGCGCCCGGGACAGGGACCATGAGCAGTTCTTC	CASSARDRDHEQFF
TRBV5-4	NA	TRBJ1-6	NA	TGTGCCAGCAGCTTGGCCTCGGGTTCACCCCTCCACTTT	CASSLASGSPLHF
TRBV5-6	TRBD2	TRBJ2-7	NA	TGTGCCAGCAGCTGGAACTATTACGGGACTAGCTACGAGCAGTACTTC	CASSWNYYGTSYEQYF
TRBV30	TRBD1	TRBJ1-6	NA	TGTGCCTGGACAGGGGGGACCTTAGTGTACAATTCACCCCTCCACTTT	CAWTGGTLVYNSPLHF
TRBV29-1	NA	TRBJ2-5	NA	TGCAGCGTTGAAGATCGGGGAACTGGAGAGACCCAGTACTTC	CSVEDRGTGETQYF
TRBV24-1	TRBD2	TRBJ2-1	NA	TGTGCCACCAGTGCCTCGGGGGGGTTGTTGGGGAATGAGCAGTTCTTC	CATSASGGLLGNEQFF
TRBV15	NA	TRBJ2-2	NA	TGTGCCACCAGCAGAGTTTCGGGGTCCGGGGAGCTGTTTTTT	CATSRVSGSGELFF
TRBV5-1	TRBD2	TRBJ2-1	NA	TGCGCCAGCAGCTTCGGACTAGCGGGAGACTACAATGAGCAGTTCTTC	CASSFGLAGDYNEQFF
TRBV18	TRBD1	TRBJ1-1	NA	TGTGCCAGCTCGCTACAGGGGGCGAACACTGAAGCTTTCTTT	CASSLQGANTEAFF
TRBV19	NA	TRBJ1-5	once	TGTGCCAGTAGTTGGCAGAGCAATCAGCCCCAGCATTTT	CASSWQSNQPQHF
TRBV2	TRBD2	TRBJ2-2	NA	TGTGCCAGCAGTAGACAACTAGCGGAGGGGGGCGGGGAGCTGTTTTTT	CASSRQLAEGGGELFF
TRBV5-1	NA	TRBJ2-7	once	TGCGCCAGCAGCTTTGACAGGCACTCCTACGAGCAGTACTTC	CASSFDRHSYEQYF
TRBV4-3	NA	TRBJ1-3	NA	TGCGCCAGCAGCCAAGTGGGGCAGGTAGTGAGCTCTGGAAACACCATATATTTT	CASSQVGQVVSSGNTIYF
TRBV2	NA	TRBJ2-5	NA	TGTGCCAGCAGTGTATCTAGTGAGACCCAGTACTTC	CASSVSSETQYF
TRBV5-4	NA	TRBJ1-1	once	TGTGCCAGCAGCCCGACAGAAAACACTGAAGCTTTCTTT	CASSPTENTEAFF
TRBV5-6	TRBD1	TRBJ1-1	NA	TGTGCCAGCAGCCGCGGGACAGGGTGGACTGAAGCTTTCTTT	CASSRGTGWTEAFF
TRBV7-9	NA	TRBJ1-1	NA	TGTGCCAGCAGCTTCGAGAGGAACACTGAAGCTTTCTTT	CASSFERNTEAFF
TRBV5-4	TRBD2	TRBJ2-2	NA	TGTGCCAGCAGCTTAATAATAGCGGGAGGATCTGGGGAGCTGTTTTTT	CASSLIIAGGSGELFF
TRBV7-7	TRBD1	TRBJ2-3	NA	TGTGCTAGCAGCTCCGGACAGGGACGGGGCACAGATACGCAGTATTTT	CASSSGQGRGTDTQYF
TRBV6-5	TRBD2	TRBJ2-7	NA	TGTGCCAGCGGGCGGGAGGAGATCCACGAGCAGTACTTC	CASGREEIHEQYF
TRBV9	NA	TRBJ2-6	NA	TGTGCCAGCAGCCCCCGACAGGCCGCCTCTGGGGCCAACGTCCTGACTTTC	CASSPRQAASGANVLTF
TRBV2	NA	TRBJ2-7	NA	TGTGCCAGCATAACCGACAGGAGCTCCTACGAGCAGTACTTC	CASITDRSSYEQYF
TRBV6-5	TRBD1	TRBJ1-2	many	TGTGCCAGCCGGGACAGGGGTCGATCCTATGGCTACACCTTC	CASRDRGRSYGYTF
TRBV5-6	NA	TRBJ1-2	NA	TGTGCCAGCAGCCCACAAGTTAACTATGGCTACACCTTC	CASSPQVNYGYTF
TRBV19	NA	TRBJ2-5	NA	TGTGCCAGTAGTATGAGAGGTGGGGAGACCCAGTACTTC	CASSMRGGETQYF
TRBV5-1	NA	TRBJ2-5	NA	TGCGCCAGCAGCATTGTGACTAGCCAAGAGACCCAGTACTTC	CASSIVTSQETQYF
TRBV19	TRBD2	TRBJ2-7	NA	TGTGCCAGTAGTATTCGACCGGGGGGGCCCGGGCAGTACTTC	CASSIRPGGPGQYF
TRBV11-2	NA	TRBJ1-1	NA	TGTGCCAGCAGCTTAGGCAGGGTTAGTGGGACTTTCTTT	CASSLGRVSGTFF
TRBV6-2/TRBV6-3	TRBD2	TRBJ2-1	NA	TGTGCCAGCAGTTACGAAACAACAACTAGCGGGGGATACAATGAGCAGTTCTTC	CASSYETTTSGGYNEQFF
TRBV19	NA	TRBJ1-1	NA	TGTGCCAGTAGTCCCCCGGAGATGCCTGAAGCTTTCTTT	CASSPPEMPEAFF
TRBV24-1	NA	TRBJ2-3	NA	TGTGCCACCAGTGATGGGGCCCTCCGACAAGATACGCAGTATTTT	CATSDGALRQDTQYF
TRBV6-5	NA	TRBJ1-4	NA	TGTGCCAGCAGTTACTCGAGCGGGACTAATGAAAAACTGTTTTTT	CASSYSSGTNEKLFF
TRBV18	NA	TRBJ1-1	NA	TGTGCCAGCTCACCACCATCACAGCCGAACACTGAAGCTTTCTTT	CASSPPSQPNTEAFF
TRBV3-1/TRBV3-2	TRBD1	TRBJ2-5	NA	TGTGCCAGCAGCCAAAATCACAGGGGTGAAGAGACCCAGTACTTC	CASSQNHRGEETQYF